A selection of T cell receptor beta chains follows, all from one sample in a study of shared clonotypes between healthy human individuals. TCRdb's table, derived via immunoSEQ multiplex PCR, lists solely in-frame clones and lacks some. The profile shows roughly 2.2 million clones, 90% to 95% of them singletons. What was sequenced was naive CD4+ T cells from PBMCs. Every receptor here comes from a young man in good health. Some clones in this sample may be carry-over from other donors' samples. The CDR3 runs from the conserved cysteine through the conserved F or W. Each record gives: J gene, V gene, D gene, CDR3 protein, CDR3 DNA. A D gene is named only where the DNA matches it firmly.

>TRBJ2-1|TRBV4-3|-
CASSQDLGTLYNEQFF
TGCGCCAGCAGCCAAGATCTCGGGACTCTTTACAATGAGCAGTTCTTC
>TRBJ2-1|TRBV7-3|TRBD2
CASSLTRTSGGPSSYNEQFF
TGTGCCAGCAGCTTAACGCGTACTAGCGGGGGTCCGAGCTCCTACAATGAGCAGTTCTTC
>TRBJ2-1|TRBV7-2|TRBD2
CASSFILAGGYNEQFF
TGTGCCAGCAGCTTTATATTAGCGGGAGGCTACAATGAGCAGTTCTTC
>TRBJ2-7|TRBV27|TRBD1
CASSWGTGDEQYF
TGTGCCAGCAGTTGGGGGACAGGGGACGAGCAGTACTTC
>TRBJ1-1|TRBV7-2|-
CASSFGSEGSEAFF
TGTGCCAGCAGCTTTGGGTCCGAGGGCTCTGAAGCTTTCTTT
>TRBJ1-1|TRBV7-2|-
CASSSDRRRTEAFF
TGTGCCAGCAGCTCCGACAGGAGAAGAACTGAAGCTTTCTTT
>TRBJ2-3|TRBV5-8|TRBD2
CASSLGLAGGREDTQYF
TGTGCCAGCAGCTTGGGTCTTGCGGGAGGGAGAGAGGATACGCAGTATTTT
>TRBJ1-1|TRBV7-3|-
CASSPARGSAFF
TGTGCCAGCAGCCCTGCGAGGGGATCAGCTTTCTTT
>TRBJ2-2|TRBV7-9|-
CASSPGFQNTGELFF
TGTGCCAGCAGCCCAGGGTTCCAAAACACCGGGGAGCTGTTTTTT
>TRBJ2-5|TRBV19|-
CASSYRPRQETQYF
TGTGCCAGTAGTTATCGCCCGCGACAAGAGACCCAGTACTTC
>TRBJ2-7|TRBV6-1|TRBD2
CASRGGGEGEQYF
TGTGCCAGCAGGGGGGGAGGGGAGGGCGAGCAGTACTTC
>TRBJ2-7|TRBV5-1|TRBD2
CASSYGLAPSYEQYF
TGCGCCAGCAGCTATGGACTAGCTCCCTCCTACGAGCAGTACTTC
>TRBJ2-6|TRBV27|-
CASTPRLGATGANVLTF
TGTGCCAGCACCCCCCGTTTGGGGGCGACTGGGGCCAACGTCCTGACTTTC
>TRBJ1-2|TRBV6-1|-
CASSRILGYTF
TGTGCCAGCAGCCGGATTTTAGGCTACACCTTC
>TRBJ2-7|TRBV28|TRBD1
CASDPGTGYEQYF
TGTGCCAGCGACCCCGGGACAGGGTACGAGCAGTACTTC
>TRBJ2-7|TRBV11-2|TRBD2
CASKTSGIGEQYF
TGTGCCAGCAAGACTAGCGGGATCGGAGAGCAGTACTTC
>TRBJ1-2|TRBV6-5|-
CASSLLGHGYTF
TGTGCCAGCAGTTTGTTGGGGCATGGCTACACCTTC